This T cell receptor beta chain derives from a study of a mutant IDH1 vaccine in newly diagnosed glioma. The wider study: Before enrollment, the patients had been treated with radiotherapy alone, temozolomide alone, or both together. Most of them had received both.

Assay: immunoSEQ multiplex PCR; the TCRdb copy retains only in-frame clones and omits some. Here the sample spans fewer than 35,000 clones, 50% to 60% being singletons. Time point described: week 5, during vaccination. Each dose of the vaccine consisted of 300 ug of mutant IDH1 20-mer peptide, with topical imiquimod. Regarding this clone: The antigen is unknown.

CDR3 length: 14 amino acids. The germline CDR1 and CDR2 sequences are SGHNT and YENEEA. Trimming left V 6 bases short and J 8 bases short, with 17 bases between. Source: PBMCs, taken from a glioma patient whose treatment included an IDH1 peptide vaccine. The TCR was taken from a woman aged 18 to 35 with glioma. The rearrangement joins TRBV11-3 to TRBJ2-1, with D possibly matching TRBD2 (5 bases). The CDR3 DNA sequence: TGTGCCAGCAGTCCGGCGGAGGTTTCAGATGAGCAGTTCTTC. This gives the protein CASSPAEVSDEQFF.